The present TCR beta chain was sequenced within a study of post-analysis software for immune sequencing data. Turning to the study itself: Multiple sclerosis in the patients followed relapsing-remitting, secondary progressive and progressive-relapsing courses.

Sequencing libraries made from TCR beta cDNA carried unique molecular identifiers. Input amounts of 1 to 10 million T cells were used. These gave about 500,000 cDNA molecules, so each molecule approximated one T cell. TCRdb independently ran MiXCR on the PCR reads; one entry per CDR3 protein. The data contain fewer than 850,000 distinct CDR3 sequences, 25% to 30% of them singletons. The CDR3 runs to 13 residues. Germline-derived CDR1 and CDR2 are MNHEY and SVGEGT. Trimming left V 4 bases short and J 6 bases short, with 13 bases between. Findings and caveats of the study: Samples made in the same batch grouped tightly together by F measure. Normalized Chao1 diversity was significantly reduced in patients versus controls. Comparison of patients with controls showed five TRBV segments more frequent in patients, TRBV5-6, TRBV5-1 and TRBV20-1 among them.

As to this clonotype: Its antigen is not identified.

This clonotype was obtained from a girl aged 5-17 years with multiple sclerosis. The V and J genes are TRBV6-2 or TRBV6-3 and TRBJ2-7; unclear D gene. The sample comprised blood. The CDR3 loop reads CASSSRPVSEQYF. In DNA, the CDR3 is TGTGCCAGCAGTTCCAGACCTGTTTCCGAGCAGTACTTC.